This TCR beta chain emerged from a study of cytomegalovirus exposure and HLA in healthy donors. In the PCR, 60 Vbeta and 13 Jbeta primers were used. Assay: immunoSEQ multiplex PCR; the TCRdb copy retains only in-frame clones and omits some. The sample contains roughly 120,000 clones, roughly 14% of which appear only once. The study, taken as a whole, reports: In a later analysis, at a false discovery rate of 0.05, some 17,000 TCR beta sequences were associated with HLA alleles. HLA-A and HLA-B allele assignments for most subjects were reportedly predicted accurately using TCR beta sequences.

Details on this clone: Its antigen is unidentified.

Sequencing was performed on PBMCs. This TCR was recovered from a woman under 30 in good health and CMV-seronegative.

CDR3 region: CASARGSYNEQFF. CDR3 nucleotides: TGTGCCAGCGCACGGGGCTCCTACAATGAGCAGTTCTTC. The chain couples TRBV5-4 to TRBJ2-1, with D possibly matching TRBD2 (5 bases). Germline CDR1 and CDR2: SGHNT and YYREEE (reference sequence). The CDR3 runs to 13 residues. The V and J ends lost 7 bases and 0 bases respectively, with 8 bases between them.